The rows below give T cell receptor beta chains drawn from one sample of a study of cytomegalovirus exposure and HLA in healthy donors. The data were produced by immunoSEQ multiplex PCR, yet TCRdb's version contains in-frame clones alone and is incomplete. The sample holds approximately 160,000 clones; 77% are singletons and the top ten take 2% to 3%. Material: PBMCs. These receptors were obtained from a woman in her forties in good health and CMV-seropositive. CDR3s include the opening cysteine and the closing phenylalanine or tryptophan. D genes are given only for firm matches. Not every row has a clone size; where given, it reads once, few, many or a size class.

abundance: -
d_gene: -
j_gene: TRBJ1-1
v_gene: TRBV6-1
CDR3aa: CASTSGGTEAFF
CDR3nt: TGTGCCAGCACCTCGGGGGGGACTGAAGCTTTCTTT

abundance: -
d_gene: TRBD1
j_gene: TRBJ1-2
v_gene: TRBV6-5
CDR3aa: CASRGTGGSYGYTF
CDR3nt: TGTGCCAGCAGGGGGACAGGGGGAAGCTATGGCTACACCTTC

abundance: -
d_gene: TRBD2
j_gene: TRBJ2-1
v_gene: TRBV20-1
CDR3aa: CSARDSGGQFF
CDR3nt: TGCAGTGCTAGAGATAGCGGGGGGCAGTTCTTC

abundance: -
d_gene: -
j_gene: TRBJ2-3
v_gene: TRBV5-4
CDR3aa: CASSNSLVRVTDTQYF
CDR3nt: TGTGCCAGCAGCAATTCCTTAGTGCGGGTCACAGATACGCAGTATTTT

abundance: -
d_gene: TRBD1
j_gene: TRBJ2-2
v_gene: TRBV5-6
CDR3aa: CASSWGGTGDTGELFF
CDR3nt: TGTGCCAGCAGCTGGGGGGGGACAGGGGACACCGGGGAGCTGTTTTTT

abundance: -
d_gene: -
j_gene: TRBJ1-1
v_gene: TRBV5-1
CDR3aa: CASSLVAGANTEAFF
CDR3nt: TGCGCCAGCAGCTTGGTGGCAGGGGCGAACACTGAAGCTTTCTTT

abundance: -
d_gene: TRBD1
j_gene: TRBJ2-7
v_gene: TRBV19
CDR3aa: CASSPYRDRNYEQYF
CDR3nt: TGTGCCAGTAGTCCGTACCGGGACAGGAACTACGAGCAGTACTTC

abundance: -
d_gene: TRBD1
j_gene: TRBJ2-7
v_gene: TRBV7-2
CDR3aa: CASSWGTTGVGEQYF
CDR3nt: TGTGCCAGCAGCTGGGGGACGACAGGGGTGGGCGAGCAGTACTTC

abundance: -
d_gene: TRBD1
j_gene: TRBJ1-2
v_gene: TRBV6-6
CDR3aa: CASQAFGQGASGYTF
CDR3nt: TGTGCCAGCCAAGCGTTCGGACAGGGGGCAAGTGGCTACACCTTC

abundance: -
d_gene: -
j_gene: TRBJ1-1
v_gene: TRBV30
CDR3aa: CAWSPENTEAFF
CDR3nt: TGTGCCTGGAGTCCAGAGAACACTGAAGCTTTCTTT

abundance: few
d_gene: TRBD2
j_gene: TRBJ2-7
v_gene: TRBV11-3
CDR3aa: CASSFSSTSGRRVYEQYF
CDR3nt: TGTGCCAGCAGCTTTTCCTCGACTAGCGGGAGAAGGGTTTACGAGCAGTACTTC

abundance: -
d_gene: TRBD1
j_gene: TRBJ1-1
v_gene: TRBV19
CDR3aa: CASRDRVVNTEAFF
CDR3nt: TGTGCCAGCAGAGACAGGGTGGTGAACACTGAAGCTTTCTTT

abundance: -
d_gene: TRBD1
j_gene: TRBJ1-4
v_gene: TRBV6-6
CDR3aa: CASSYLTTGGSEKLFF
CDR3nt: TGTGCCAGCAGTTACCTCACGACAGGGGGAAGTGAAAAACTGTTTTTT

abundance: -
d_gene: TRBD2
j_gene: TRBJ2-5
v_gene: TRBV5-4
CDR3aa: CASSLAGGKETQYF
CDR3nt: TGTGCCAGCAGCCTAGCGGGGGGAAAAGAGACCCAGTACTTC

abundance: -
d_gene: -
j_gene: TRBJ1-5
v_gene: TRBV11-2
CDR3aa: CASSLSDQPQHF
CDR3nt: TGTGCCAGCAGCTTATCGGATCAGCCCCAGCATTTT

abundance: once
d_gene: -
j_gene: TRBJ2-3
v_gene: TRBV4-3
CDR3aa: CASSQAPGDTQYF
CDR3nt: TGCGCCAGCAGCCAGGCCCCGGGAGATACGCAGTATTTT

abundance: few
d_gene: TRBD2
j_gene: TRBJ2-7
v_gene: TRBV7-9
CDR3aa: CASRSTSGGRSEQYF
CDR3nt: TGTGCCAGCAGGTCGACTAGCGGGGGGCGTTCGGAGCAGTACTTC

abundance: -
d_gene: -
j_gene: TRBJ2-1
v_gene: TRBV27
CDR3aa: CASSFDGSSYNEQFF
CDR3nt: TGTGCCAGCAGTTTTGACGGGAGCTCCTACAATGAGCAGTTCTTC

abundance: once
d_gene: -
j_gene: TRBJ1-1
v_gene: TRBV30
CDR3aa: CAWSVSYTEAFF
CDR3nt: TGTGCCTGGAGTGTCTCGTACACTGAAGCTTTCTTT